The 21 T cell receptor beta chains below were found in one sample sequenced in a study of PD-L1 blockade in urothelial cancer. Measured with immunoSEQ multiplex PCR; TCRdb has only the in-frame clones, and not every one. Of tens of thousands of clones listed, around nine tenths are singletons. Sample: PBMCs, taken around atezolizumab (anti-PD-L1) treatment. These receptors all come from a man in his sixties with urothelial cancer.

V usage is TRBV10-1 and J usage is TRBJ2-3; D perhaps matches TRBD2 (6 bases). This CDR3 spans 15 amino acids. V lost 2 bases and J lost 3, with 12 bases in between. Germline V gene sequence: CDR1 WNHNN, CDR2 SYGVQD (reference sequence). DNA of the CDR3: TGCGCCAGCAGTGAGGCGAGACTAGGGACAGATACGCAGTATTTT. Its translation is CASSEARLGTDTQYF.

The chain joins TRBV6-5 to TRBJ1-2; 11 bases are shared with TRBD1. The CDR3 consists of 15 residues. Germline V gene data show CDR1 as MNHEY and CDR2 as SVGAGI. Losses at the gene ends were 5 bases for V and 4 bases for J; bases not matched to a gene: 6. CDR3 amino acids: CASSKTGQGVYGYTF. CDR3 in DNA: TGTGCCAGCAGTAAAACGGGACAGGGGGTCTATGGCTACACCTTC.

J is TRBJ1-2 and V is TRBV30; D perhaps matches TRBD1 (5 bases). Germline V gives CDR1 GTSNPN, CDR2 SVGIG (reference sequence). Trimming pared 2 bases from V and 5 bases from J, leaving 9 bases between. CDR3 length equals 12 residues. The CDR3 nucleotides are TGTGCCTGGAGTACAGGAGGGTATGGCTACACCTTC. Its translation is CAWSTGGYGYTF.

The rearrangement uses TRBV19 and TRBJ2-5; 8 bases are a match to TRBD1. J lost 0 bases, V lost 7 bases, and 10 bases had no gene match. CDR1 is LNHDA, CDR2 SQIVND, per germline (reference sequence). The CDR3 length is 16 residues. The CDR3 DNA reads TGTGCCAGTAAGAGGAGGGACAGGTCGGACCAAGAGACCCAGTACTTC. Its translation: CASKRRDRSDQETQYF.

The V and J genes are TRBV2 and TRBJ1-4, with a possible D match to TRBD1 (6 bases). Between the trimmed V and J ends, which lost 5 bases and 7 bases, there was a span of 14 bases. This CDR3 is 14 amino acids long. The germline CDR1 and CDR2 sequences are SNHLY and FYNNEI. The CDR3 DNA is TGTGCCAGCAGTTTCGGGACAAAAGGTGAAAAACTGTTTTTT. The encoded protein is CASSFGTKGEKLFF. Together with reference TRBV2 and TRBJ1-4, the CDR3 gives the full variable domain: EPEVTQTPSHQVTQMGQEVILRCVPISNHLYFYWYRQILGQKVEFLVSFYNNEISEKSEIFDDQFSVERPDGSNFTLKIRSTKLEDSAMYFCASSFGTKGEKLFFGSGTQLSVL.

The chain is built from TRBV5-1 and TRBJ1-2, with 7 bases matching TRBD1. CDR3 length: 14 amino acids. CDR1 and CDR2 (germline): SGHRS, YFSETQ. Trimming cost V 3 bases and J 7 bases; bases outside gene matches: 9. The CDR3 sequence is CASSSSTGMGGYTF. The DNA of the CDR3 is TGCGCCAGCAGCTCCTCGACAGGGATGGGTGGCTACACCTTC.

This rearrangement joins TRBV18 to TRBJ1-2, with TRBD1 as a possible D gene (5 bases). The ends were cut back, 3 bases at V and 3 bases at J, with 11 bases in the middle. Germline-derived CDR1 and CDR2 are KGHSH and LQKENI. This CDR3 has 14 amino acids. The CDR3 nucleotides are TGTGCCAGCTCACCGCAACAGGAAGACTATGGCTACACCTTC. Encoded protein: CASSPQQEDYGYTF.

The chain uses TRBV29-1 and TRBJ2-5; 14 positions match TRBD2. Germline V gene lookup returns CDR1 SQVTM and CDR2 ANQGSEA. The CDR3 extends over 16 amino acids. V lost 2 bases and J lost 2; bases outside the gene matches: 4. CDR3 in amino acids: CSVERGLAGGQETQYF. CDR3 sequence (DNA): TGCAGCGTTGAACGCGGACTAGCGGGAGGACAAGAGACCCAGTACTTC.

The chain carries TRBV10-3 and TRBJ2-3; 15 positions match TRBD2. Germline V lookup: CDR1 ENHRY, CDR2 SYGVKD. The CDR3 contains 15 residues. The trim removed 7 bases at V and 5 bases at J, leaving 4 bases unmatched. This chain's CDR3 is CAIKGLAGGVDTQYF. The CDR3 nucleotides are TGTGCCATCAAGGGACTAGCGGGAGGAGTAGATACGCAGTATTTT.

This clone was observed once. J is TRBJ1-1 and V is TRBV19; the match to TRBD1 covers 7 bases. The CDR3 runs 15 residues. The V gene end was trimmed by 4 bases and the J gene end by 0 bases; junction bases not matched to a gene: 5. CDR1 LNHDA and CDR2 SQIVND come from the germline V gene (reference sequence). CDR3 DNA: TGTGCCAGTAGTACGGGACAGTCGATGAACACTGAAGCTTTCTTT. Translating gives CASSTGQSMNTEAFF.

This sequence joins TRBV5-4 and TRBJ2-1; tentative D call: TRBD2 (5 bases). The ends were cut back, 0 bases at V and 0 bases at J, with 10 bases in the middle. The CDR3 is made up of 16 amino acids. From germline, CDR1 is SGHNT and CDR2 YYREEE (reference sequence). The CDR3 nucleotides are TGTGCCAGCAGCTTGGGGGTGGGGAGCTCCTACAATGAGCAGTTCTTC. This translates into CASSLGVGSSYNEQFF.

The CDR3 DNA reads TGTGCCAGCAGCCAATTGCCCGTGAGGAACACCATATATTTT. Its translation: CASSQLPVRNTIYF. The chain recombines TRBV16 with TRBJ1-3; D ambiguous. V lost 1 base, J lost 7 bases, and 11 bases lay in between. Germline V gene sequence: CDR1 KGHSY, CDR2 FQNENV. The CDR3 spans 14 residues. Full variable domain (remainder filled in from reference TRBV16 and TRBJ1-3): GEEVAQTPKHLVRGEGQKAKLYCAPIKGHSYVFWYQQVLKNEFKFLISFQNENVFDETGMPKERFSAKCLPNSPCSLEIQATKLEDSAVYFCASSQLPVRNTIYFGEGSWLTVV.

The CDR3: CSVDGEASYEQYF. The CDR3 bases are TGCAGCGTTGATGGGGAGGCTTCCTACGAGCAGTACTTC. The V call is TRBV29-1, the J call TRBJ2-7; perhaps TRBD2 as D (6 bases). V lost 3 bases to trimming and J lost 1 base, with 10 bases between them. Germline lookup yields CDR1 SQVTM and CDR2 ANQGSEA. The CDR3 is 13 amino acids.

The rearrangement joins TRBV7-9 to TRBJ2-7, with 7 positions matching TRBD2. The length of the CDR3 is 16 residues. CDR1 is SEHNR, CDR2 FQNEAQ, per germline (reference sequence). The ends lost 2 bases at V and 0 bases at J; junction bases unmatched: 7. CDR3 bases: TGTGCCAGCAGCTTATCCGTGGGGGGGAGCTCCTACGAGCAGTACTTC. Translation: CASSLSVGGSSYEQYF.

The chain combines TRBV30 with TRBJ2-1, with 14 bases aligning to TRBD2. Germline CDR1 reads GTSNPN; CDR2 reads SVGIG (reference sequence). The CDR3 runs to 16 residues. With V trimmed by 5 bases and J by 5 bases, 8 bases remained unmatched. The CDR3 protein is CAWSTSGGAMNNEQFF. The CDR3 DNA reads as TGTGCCTGGTCGACTAGCGGGGGGGCAATGAACAATGAGCAGTTCTTC.

The rearrangement joins TRBV19 to TRBJ1-4; possibly TRBD1 for D (5 bases). The CDR3 runs 17 residues. Germline lookup yields CDR1 LNHDA and CDR2 SQIVND (reference sequence). The ends were cut back, 9 bases at V and 7 bases at J, with 27 bases in the middle. The CDR3 region is CASSQEGALRVGEKLFF. The CDR3 nucleotides read TGTGCCAGCAGCCAGGAAGGGGCTCTAAGAGTAGGTGAAAAACTGTTTTTT.

This rearrangement joins TRBV9 to TRBJ1-4; 12 bases are a match to TRBD1. Looked up from germline, CDR1 is SGDLS and CDR2 is YYNGEE. This CDR3 contains 18 residues. V lost 4 bases, J lost 6 bases, and 13 bases stayed unmatched. In DNA form, the CDR3 reads TGTGCCAGCAGCCGCGCTCTAAGGGGACAGGGGGCTGATGAAAAACTGTTTTTT. It encodes CASSRALRGQGADEKLFF. Looking up the rest from reference TRBV9 and TRBJ1-4 gives the full variable domain: DSGVTQTPKHLITATGQRVTLRCSPRSGDLSVYWYQQSLDQGLQFLIQYYNGEERAKGNILERFSAQQFPDLHSELNLSSLELGDSALYFCASSRALRGQGADEKLFFGSGTQLSVL.

The chain carries TRBV7-8 and TRBJ2-3; 9 bases align to TRBD2. The germline CDR1 and CDR2 sequences are SGHVS and FQNEAQ. V was clipped by 1 base and J by 0 bases; unmatched bases: 2. This CDR3 has 16 amino acids. CDR3 nucleotides: TGTGCCAGCAGCTTAGATACTAGCGGGAGCACAGATACGCAGTATTTT. It yields the protein CASSLDTSGSTDTQYF. Using reference TRBV7-8 and TRBJ2-3 for the parts outside the CDR3, the full variable domain is GAGVSQSPRYKVAKRGQDVALRCDPISGHVSLFWYQQALGQGPEFLTYFQNEAQLDKSGLPSDRFFAERPEGSVSTLKIQRTQQEDSAVYLCASSLDTSGSTDTQYFGPGTRLTVL.

This clone was counted once. This sequence joins TRBV18 and TRBJ2-1; possible D gene TRBD2, 5 bases. Trimming took off 4 bases at V and 13 bases at J, with 17 bases between the two ends. The CDR3 has 13 amino acids. Germline V gene sequence: CDR1 KGHSH, CDR2 LQKENI. The CDR3, as DNA: TGTGCCAGCTCACACAAAGATATCGAGGGTCAGTTCTTC. The encoded protein is CASSHKDIEGQFF. Variable domain in full (rest from reference TRBV18 and TRBJ2-1): NAGVMQNPRHLVRRRGQEARLRCSPMKGHSHVYWYRQLPEEGLKFMVYLQKENIIDESGMPKERFSAEFPKEGPSILRIQQVVRGDSAAYFCASSHKDIEGQFFGPGTRLTVL.

Only a few counts were recorded for this clone. This rearrangement joins TRBV7-8 to TRBJ1-6, with D unresolved. The V and J ends lost 6 bases and 7 bases respectively, with 16 bases between them. This CDR3 region has 15 residues. CDR1 is SGHVS, CDR2 FQNEAQ, per germline. The CDR3 nucleotides are TGTGCCAGCAGGGAAAGGGAGGGAGGGAATTCACCCCTCCACTTT. Encoded protein: CASREREGGNSPLHF.

The chain is built from TRBV10-1 and TRBJ2-5; TRBD1 matches 7 bases. The germline V gene has CDR1 WNHNN and CDR2 SYGVQD (reference sequence). Trimming cost V 7 bases and J 1 base; bases outside gene matches: 12. CDR3 size: 16 residues. CDR3 protein: CASTETGQLFQETQYF. In DNA, the CDR3 is TGCGCCAGCACCGAGACGGGACAGCTATTCCAAGAGACCCAGTACTTC.